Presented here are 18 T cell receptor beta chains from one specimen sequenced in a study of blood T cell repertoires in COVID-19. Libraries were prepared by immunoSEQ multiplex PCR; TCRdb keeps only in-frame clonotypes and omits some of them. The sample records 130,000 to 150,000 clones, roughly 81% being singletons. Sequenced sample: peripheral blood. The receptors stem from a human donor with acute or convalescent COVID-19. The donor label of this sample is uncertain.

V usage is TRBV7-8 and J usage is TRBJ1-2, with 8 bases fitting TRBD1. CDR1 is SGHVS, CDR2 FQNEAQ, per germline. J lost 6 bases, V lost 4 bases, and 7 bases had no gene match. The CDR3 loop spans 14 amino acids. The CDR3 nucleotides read TGTGCCAGCAGCTCGGACAGGGAATTGGATGGCTACACCTTC. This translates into CASSSDRELDGYTF. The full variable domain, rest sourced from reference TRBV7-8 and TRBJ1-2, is GAGVSQSPRYKVAKRGQDVALRCDPISGHVSLFWYQQALGQGPEFLTYFQNEAQLDKSGLPSDRFFAERPEGSVSTLKIQRTQQEDSAVYLCASSSDRELDGYTFGSGTRLTVV.

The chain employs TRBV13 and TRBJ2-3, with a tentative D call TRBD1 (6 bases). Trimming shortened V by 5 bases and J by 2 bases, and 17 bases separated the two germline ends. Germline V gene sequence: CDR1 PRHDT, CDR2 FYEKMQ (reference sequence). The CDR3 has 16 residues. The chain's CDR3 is CASSPYQGRNTDTQYF. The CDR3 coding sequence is TGTGCCAGCAGCCCATATCAGGGGCGGAACACAGATACGCAGTATTTT.

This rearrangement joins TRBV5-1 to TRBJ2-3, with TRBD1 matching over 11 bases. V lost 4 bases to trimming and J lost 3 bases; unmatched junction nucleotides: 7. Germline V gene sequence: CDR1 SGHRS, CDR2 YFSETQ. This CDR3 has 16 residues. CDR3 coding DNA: TGCGCCAGCAGCCTTCCCGGGACAGGGGGGACAGATACGCAGTATTTT. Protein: CASSLPGTGGTDTQYF.

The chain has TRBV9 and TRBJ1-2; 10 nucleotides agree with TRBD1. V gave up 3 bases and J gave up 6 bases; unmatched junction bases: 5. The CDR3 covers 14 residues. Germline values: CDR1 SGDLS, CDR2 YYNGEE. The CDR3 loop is CASSGQGAADGYTF. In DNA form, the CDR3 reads TGTGCCAGCAGCGGACAGGGGGCGGCGGATGGCTACACCTTC.

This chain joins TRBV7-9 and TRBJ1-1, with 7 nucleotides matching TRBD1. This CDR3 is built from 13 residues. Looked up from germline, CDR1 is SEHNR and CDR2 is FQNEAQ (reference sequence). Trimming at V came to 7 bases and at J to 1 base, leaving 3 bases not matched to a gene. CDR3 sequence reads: CASNRGENTEAFF. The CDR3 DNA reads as TGTGCCAGCAACAGGGGAGAGAACACTGAAGCTTTCTTT.

This CDR3 is CAIRGRGDYGYTF. The CDR3 nucleotides are TGTGCCATCAGGGGCAGGGGGGACTATGGCTACACCTTC. The genes are TRBV12-3 or TRBV12-4 and TRBJ1-2, with 7 bases aligning to TRBD1. This CDR3 is built from 13 residues. The ends lost 10 bases at V and 3 bases at J; junction bases unmatched: 8.

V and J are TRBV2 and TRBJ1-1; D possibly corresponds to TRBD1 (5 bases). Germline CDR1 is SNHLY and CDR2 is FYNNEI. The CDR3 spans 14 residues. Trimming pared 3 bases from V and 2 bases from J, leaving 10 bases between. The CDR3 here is CASSEYTGNTEAFF. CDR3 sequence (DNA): TGTGCCAGCAGTGAGTATACAGGAAACACTGAAGCTTTCTTT. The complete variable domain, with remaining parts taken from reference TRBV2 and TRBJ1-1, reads EPEVTQTPSHQVTQMGQEVILRCVPISNHLYFYWYRQILGQKVEFLVSFYNNEISEKSEIFDDQFSVERPDGSNFTLKIRSTKLEDSAMYFCASSEYTGNTEAFFGQGTRLTVV.

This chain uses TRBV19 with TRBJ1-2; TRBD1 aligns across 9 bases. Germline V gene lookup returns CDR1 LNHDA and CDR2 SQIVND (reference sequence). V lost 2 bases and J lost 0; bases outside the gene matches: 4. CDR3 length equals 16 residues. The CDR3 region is CASSIMGQGSNYGYTF. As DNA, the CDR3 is TGTGCCAGTAGTATAATGGGACAGGGATCTAACTATGGCTACACCTTC.

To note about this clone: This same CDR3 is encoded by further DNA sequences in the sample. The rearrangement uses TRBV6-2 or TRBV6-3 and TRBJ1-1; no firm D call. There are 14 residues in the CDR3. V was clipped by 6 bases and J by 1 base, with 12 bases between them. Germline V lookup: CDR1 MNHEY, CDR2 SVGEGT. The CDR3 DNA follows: TGTGCCAGCAGCCTCTTCAGGAAGAACACTGAAGCTTTCTTT. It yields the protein CASSLFRKNTEAFF.

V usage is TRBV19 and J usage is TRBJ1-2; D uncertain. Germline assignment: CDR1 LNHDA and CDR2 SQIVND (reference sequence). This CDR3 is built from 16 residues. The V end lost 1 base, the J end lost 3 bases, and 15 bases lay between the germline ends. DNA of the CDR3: TGTGCCAGTAGTATAGTAGGCCCGGGGTATGACTATGGCTACACCTTC. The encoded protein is CASSIVGPGYDYGYTF.

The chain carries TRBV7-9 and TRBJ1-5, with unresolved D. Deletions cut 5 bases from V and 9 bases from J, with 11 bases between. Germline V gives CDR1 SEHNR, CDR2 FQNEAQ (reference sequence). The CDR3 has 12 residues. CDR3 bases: TGTGCCAGCAGCCGACTCGTAGGGCCCCAGCATTTT. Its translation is CASSRLVGPQHF.

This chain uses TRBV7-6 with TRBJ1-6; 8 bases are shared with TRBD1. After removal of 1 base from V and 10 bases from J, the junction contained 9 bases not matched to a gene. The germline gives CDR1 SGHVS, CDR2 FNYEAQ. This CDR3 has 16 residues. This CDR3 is CASSLEGQGWGSPLHF. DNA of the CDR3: TGTGCCAGCAGCTTAGAAGGACAGGGATGGGGATCACCCCTCCACTTT. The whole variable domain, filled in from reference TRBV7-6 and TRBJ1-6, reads GAGVSQSPRYKVTKRGQDVALRCDPISGHVSLYWYRQALGQGPEFLTYFNYEAQQDKSGLPNDRFSAERPEGSISTLTIQRTEQRDSAMYRCASSLEGQGWGSPLHFGNGTRLTVT.

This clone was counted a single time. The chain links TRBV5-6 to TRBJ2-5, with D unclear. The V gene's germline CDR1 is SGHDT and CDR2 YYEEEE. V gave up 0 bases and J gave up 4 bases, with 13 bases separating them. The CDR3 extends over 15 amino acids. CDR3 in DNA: TGTGCCAGCAGCTTGGACCTCGAACAAGTAGAGACCCAGTACTTC. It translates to CASSLDLEQVETQYF. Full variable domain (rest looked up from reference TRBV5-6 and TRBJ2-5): DAGVTQSPTHLIKTRGQQVTLRCSPKSGHDTVSWYQQALGQGPQFIFQYYEEEERQRGNFPDRFSGHQFPNYSSELNVNALLLGDSALYLCASSLDLEQVETQYFGPGTRLLVL.

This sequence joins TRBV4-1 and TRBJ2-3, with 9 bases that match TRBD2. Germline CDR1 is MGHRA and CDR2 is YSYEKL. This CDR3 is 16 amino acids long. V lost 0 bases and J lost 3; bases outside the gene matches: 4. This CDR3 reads CASSQEPSGGTDTQYF. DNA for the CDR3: TGCGCCAGCAGCCAAGAGCCCAGCGGGGGGACAGATACGCAGTATTTT.

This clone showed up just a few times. CDR3 amino acids: CASSTTGGRIATNEKLFF. DNA of the CDR3: TGTGCCAGCAGCACCACAGGGGGCAGAATTGCAACTAATGAAAAACTGTTTTTT. The chain is built from TRBV21-1 and TRBJ1-4; the table names TRBD1, a call not compared with the DNA. TRBV21-1 is a listed pseudogene. There are 18 residues in the CDR3.

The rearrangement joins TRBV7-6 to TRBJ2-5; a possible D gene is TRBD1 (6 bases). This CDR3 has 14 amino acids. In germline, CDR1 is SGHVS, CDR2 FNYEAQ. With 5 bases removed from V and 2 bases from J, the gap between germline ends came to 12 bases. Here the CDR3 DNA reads TGTGCCAGCAGCCTCTACAGGGAGCAAGAGACCCAGTACTTC. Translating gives CASSLYREQETQYF.

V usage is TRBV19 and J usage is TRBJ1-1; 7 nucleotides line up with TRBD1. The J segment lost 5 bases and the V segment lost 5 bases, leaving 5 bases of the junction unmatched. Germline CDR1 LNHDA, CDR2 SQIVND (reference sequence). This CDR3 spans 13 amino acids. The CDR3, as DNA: TGTGCCAGTAGTCCACCCAGGGGGACTGAAGCTTTCTTT. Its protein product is CASSPPRGTEAFF.

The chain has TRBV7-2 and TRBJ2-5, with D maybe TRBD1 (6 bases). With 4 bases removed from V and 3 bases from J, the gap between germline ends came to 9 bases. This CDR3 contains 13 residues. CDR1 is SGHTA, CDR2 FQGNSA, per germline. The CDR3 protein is CASSWRTEETQYF. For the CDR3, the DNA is TGTGCCAGCAGCTGGCGGACAGAAGAGACCCAGTACTTC.